This TCR beta chain was identified during a study of spatial heterogeneity in lung cancer. General study points: Counts that tracked tumor mutation counts were those of expanded intratumoral alpha and beta TCRs.

TCRdb processed the 5' RACE reads anew with MiXCR; each CDR3 protein has one entry. The sample holds 1,500 to 2,500 distinct CDR3 sequences; 8.9% are singletons and the top ten take 9.5% to 12%. Time point of the sample: sample taken at primary tumor resection. The table lists this clonotype with a few counts. The antigen is not known. Germline V gene lookup returns CDR1 MDHEN and CDR2 SYDVKM. This CDR3 is 11 amino acids long. Trimming removed 5 bases from V and 3 bases from J, with 5 bases in between. The chain links TRBV28 to TRBJ2-7, with D uncertain. The sample consisted of lung tumor tissue, taken at surgery. The sequence was obtained from a female donor with early-stage non-small cell lung cancer. CDR3 in DNA: TGTGCCAGCAGTAGTCTCTACGAGCAGTACTTC. This encodes CASSSLYEQYF.